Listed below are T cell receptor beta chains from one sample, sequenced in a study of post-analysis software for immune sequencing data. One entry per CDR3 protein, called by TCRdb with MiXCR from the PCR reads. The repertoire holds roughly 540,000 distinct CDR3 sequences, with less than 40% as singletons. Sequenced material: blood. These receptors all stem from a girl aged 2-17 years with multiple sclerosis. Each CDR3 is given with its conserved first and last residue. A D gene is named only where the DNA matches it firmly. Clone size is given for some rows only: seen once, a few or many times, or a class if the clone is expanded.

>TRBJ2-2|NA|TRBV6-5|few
CASGKGVDTGELFF
TGTGCCAGCGGGAAAGGGGTAGACACCGGGGAGCTGTTTTTT
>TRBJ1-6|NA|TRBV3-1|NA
CANSRDGYNSPLHF
TGTGCCAACAGCCGGGACGGATATAATTCACCCCTCCACTTT
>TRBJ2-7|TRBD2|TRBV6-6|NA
CASSKPSSGVSSYEQYF
TGTGCCAGCAGCAAACCCTCTAGCGGGGTGAGCTCCTACGAGCAGTACTTC
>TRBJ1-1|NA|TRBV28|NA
CASSTRTANAEAFF
TGTGCCAGCAGTACCCGGACGGCGAACGCTGAAGCTTTCTTT
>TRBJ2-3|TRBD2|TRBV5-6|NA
CASSLVSGGRVDTQYF
TGTGCCAGCAGCTTGGTGAGCGGGGGAAGGGTAGATACGCAGTATTTT
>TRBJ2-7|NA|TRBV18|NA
CASSPQGQGGSYEQYF
TGTGCCAGCTCACCACAGGGGCAGGGTGGCTCCTACGAGCAGTACTTC
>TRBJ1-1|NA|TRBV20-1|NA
CSAESRSNTEAFF
TGCAGTGCCGAATCCAGGTCGAACACTGAAGCTTTCTTT
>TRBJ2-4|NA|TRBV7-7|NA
CASSLDTGSIQYF
TGTGCTAGCAGCTTAGATACAGGGAGCATTCAGTACTTC
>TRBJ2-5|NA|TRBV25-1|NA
CASSDRQGPETQYF
TGTGCCAGCAGTGATCGGCAGGGGCCGGAGACCCAGTACTTC
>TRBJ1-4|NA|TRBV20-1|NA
CSARPNEKLFF
TGCAGTGCCCGACCTAATGAAAAACTGTTTTTT
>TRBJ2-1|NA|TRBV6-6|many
CAGTRGPYNEQFF
TGTGCCGGCACACGGGGGCCCTACAATGAGCAGTTCTTC
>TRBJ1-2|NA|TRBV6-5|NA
CASSRRGDAAYGYTF
TGTGCCAGCAGTCGCCGCGGGGATGCGGCCTATGGCTACACTTTC
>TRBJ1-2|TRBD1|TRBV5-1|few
CASSLVGTASQGYTF
TGCGCCAGCAGCTTAGTCGGGACAGCATCACAAGGCTACACCTTC
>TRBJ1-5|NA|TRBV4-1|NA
CASSHPAGQRGNQPQHF
TGCGCCAGCAGCCATCCGGCGGGGCAGAGGGGCAATCAGCCCCAGCATTTT
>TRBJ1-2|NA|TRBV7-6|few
CASSLFSGPTNYGYTF
TGTGCCAGCAGCCTCTTTTCGGGGCCCACTAACTATGGCTACACCTTC
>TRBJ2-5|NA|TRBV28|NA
CASSLPVVETQYF
TGTGCCAGCAGTTTGCCTGTGGTAGAGACCCAGTACTTC
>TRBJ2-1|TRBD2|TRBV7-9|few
CASSRRVAGGVNNEQFF
TGTGCCAGCAGCCGACGGGTAGCGGGGGGCGTGAACAATGAGCAGTTCTTC
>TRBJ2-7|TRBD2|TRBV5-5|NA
CASSLTGRGFSYEQYF
TGTGCCAGCAGCTTGACGGGGCGGGGGTTTTCCTACGAGCAGTACTTC